These T cell receptor beta chains were read from a single sample in a study of T cells in narcolepsy. Produced via immunoSEQ multiplex PCR; TCRdb's table is partial and in-frame only. Of 25,000 to 40,000 clones in the sample, approximately 87% were seen once. Sequencing was carried out using CD45RA- memory CD4+ T cells from PBMCs. The receptors shown here come from a human donor with narcolepsy. Both conserved end residues are part of each CDR3. A D gene is named only where the DNA matches it firmly. For some rows the clone size is stated as once, few or many, or as a class when expanded; others skip it.

>-|TRBV6-5|TRBJ1-5|-
CASSYGQGNQPQHF
TGTGCCAGCAGTTATGGGCAGGGTAATCAGCCCCAGCATTTT
>-|TRBV5-4|TRBJ1-2|TRBD1
CASSLGTTGGRGYTF
TGTGCCAGCAGCTTGGGAACCACAGGGGGCCGGGGCTACACCTTC
>-|TRBV6-5|TRBJ2-1|-
CASSRVGSYNEQFF
TGTGCCAGCAGTCGTGTGGGCTCCTACAATGAGCAGTTCTTC
>-|TRBV9|TRBJ2-2|-
CASSVTGRDTGELFF
TGTGCCAGCAGCGTGACAGGGAGGGACACCGGGGAGCTGTTTTTT
>-|TRBV6-6|TRBJ1-1|-
CASSYQGWGTEAFF
TGTGCCAGCAGTTACCAGGGTTGGGGCACTGAAGCTTTCTTT
>-|TRBV4-2|TRBJ1-1|-
CASSPSGREEAFF
TGTGCCAGCAGCCCCTCCGGCAGGGAAGAAGCTTTCTTT
>-|TRBV5-1|TRBJ2-5|-
CASSSLGIQETQYF
TGCGCCAGCAGCTCACTAGGGATCCAAGAGACCCAGTACTTC
>few|TRBV5-4|TRBJ1-3|TRBD1
CASSLAGTASGNTIYF
TGTGCCAGCAGCTTGGCCGGGACAGCCTCTGGAAACACCATATATTTT
>-|TRBV21-1|TRBJ2-7|-
CASRETSAGTTPREQYF
TGTGCCAGCAGAGAAACGTCGGCCGGGACTACCCCCCGCGAGCAGTACTTC
>few|TRBV7-8|TRBJ1-1|TRBD1
CASSLVGSGTGGQAFF
TGTGCCAGCAGCTTAGTTGGATCCGGGACAGGGGGCCAAGCTTTCTTT
>-|TRBV11-2|TRBJ2-7|-
CASSALPAGAVYEQYF
TGTGCCAGCAGCGCTCTCCCCGCGGGCGCCGTCTACGAGCAGTACTTC
>once|TRBV7-8|TRBJ2-5|-
CASSLAARGETQYF
TGTGCCAGCAGCTTAGCGGCCCGGGGTGAGACCCAGTACTTC
>once|TRBV21-1|TRBJ2-7|-
CASSAPGGDF
TGTGCCAGCAGCGCGCCGGGAGGGGACTTC
>-|TRBV10-3|TRBJ1-2|-
CAISLSTLRGHGYTF
TGTGCCATCAGCCTATCGACTCTCCGGGGGCATGGCTACACCTTC
>-|TRBV7-2|TRBJ2-3|-
CASSRQLGTDTQYF
TGTGCCAGCAGCCGCCAACTAGGGACAGATACGCAGTATTTT
>-|TRBV11-2|TRBJ2-7|-
CASSSRRPDLYEQYF
TGTGCCAGCAGCTCGCGACGTCCCGATCTCTACGAGCAGTACTTC
>-|TRBV7-9|TRBJ2-2|TRBD2
CASSFGGTGELFF
TGTGCCAGCAGCTTCGGGGGGACCGGGGAGCTGTTTTTT
>-|TRBV9|TRBJ2-5|TRBD2
CASSAQRGAETQYF
TGTGCCAGCAGCGCCCAGCGGGGGGCAGAGACCCAGTACTTC